The next 10 T cell receptor beta chains were all read from a single sample in a study of blood T cell repertoires in COVID-19. The data were produced by immunoSEQ multiplex PCR, yet TCRdb's version contains in-frame clones alone and is incomplete. The data show 100,000 to 150,000 clones, with roughly three quarters seen just once and 1.5% to 2% held by the top ten. The sequenced sample was peripheral blood. The receptors were sampled from a woman between 70 and 85 years old with acute or convalescent COVID-19.

This clone turned up a few times. The chain combines TRBV27 with TRBJ1-2; a possible D gene is TRBD1 (5 bases). This CDR3 has 12 amino acids. The germline V gene encodes CDR1 MNHEY and CDR2 SMNVEV (reference sequence). The V end was cut by 6 bases, the J end by 6 bases, with 11 bases between. This chain's CDR3 is CASSETGHGYTF. CDR3 DNA sequence: TGTGCCAGCAGCGAAACAGGACATGGCTACACCTTC.

Only a few counts were recorded for this clone. V gene TRBV9 combines with J gene TRBJ2-1; tentative D call: TRBD2 (6 bases). CDR3 length: 16 residues. Germline CDR1 SGDLS, CDR2 YYNGEE. V was shortened by 4 bases and J by 3 bases, with 17 bases between the two germline ends. CDR3 sequence: CASSPEALAHYNEQFF. CDR3 sequence (DNA): TGTGCCAGCAGCCCCGAGGCACTAGCCCACTACAATGAGCAGTTCTTC.

V gene TRBV2 combines with J gene TRBJ2-7, with 7 bases identical to TRBD1. This CDR3 is 14 amino acids long. The ends lost 9 bases at V and 2 bases at J; junction bases unmatched: 10. Germline V CDR1 and CDR2: SNHLY, FYNNEI. CDR3 DNA sequence: TGTGCCAGTAAACAGGGGACGACTACCTACGAGCAGTACTTC. As protein: CASKQGTTTYEQYF.

The chain uses TRBV24-1 and TRBJ1-2; TRBD1 matches 9 bases. With V trimmed by 6 bases and J by 6 bases, 4 bases remained unmatched. CDR3 length: 13 residues. Germline CDR1 and CDR2: KGHDR and SFDVKD. CDR3 in amino acids: CATSFRDRDGYTF. DNA of the CDR3: TGTGCCACCAGTTTCCGGGACAGGGATGGCTACACCTTC.

This rearrangement joins TRBV5-4 to TRBJ2-1; the match to TRBD2 covers 9 bases. Trimming at V came to 1 base and at J to 1 base, leaving 6 bases not matched to a gene. The germline CDR1 and CDR2 sequences are SGHNT and YYREEE (reference sequence). The CDR3 sequence is 17 residues long. This chain's CDR3 is CASSLFGREGSYNEQFF. The CDR3 DNA sequence: TGTGCCAGCAGCTTGTTCGGGCGGGAGGGTTCCTACAATGAGCAGTTCTTC.

The count of this clone is one. The rearrangement uses TRBV5-1 and TRBJ1-4; tentative D call: TRBD1 (5 bases). The CDR3 is 16 amino acids. The V end was cut by 4 bases, the J end by 7 bases, with 20 bases between. Germline V gene data show CDR1 as SGHRS and CDR2 as YFSETQ. As DNA, the CDR3 is TGCGCCAGCAGCGCTAGCGGGGGAGGGGTCGCTGAAAAACTGTTTTTT. As protein: CASSASGGGVAEKLFF.

V and J are TRBV2 and TRBJ2-7; 10 bases are shared with TRBD1. J gave up 5 bases and V 0 bases, and 10 bases lay outside the gene matches. Germline CDR1 reads SNHLY; CDR2 reads FYNNEI. The CDR3 is 17 amino acids. CDR3 amino acids: CASSEAAPGTGDHEQYF. In DNA, the CDR3 is TGTGCCAGCAGTGAAGCAGCGCCCGGGACAGGGGACCACGAGCAGTACTTC.

The V call is TRBV9, the J call TRBJ1-2; a possible D gene is TRBD1 (5 bases). Trimming removed 4 bases from V and 8 bases from J, with 9 bases in between. Germline CDR1 and CDR2: SGDLS and YYNGEE. The CDR3 consists of 11 residues. CDR3 region: CASSRGSGYTF. CDR3 DNA: TGTGCCAGCAGCAGGGGTAGCGGCTACACCTTC.

This chain connects TRBV4-3 to TRBJ2-5; D gene unclear. With 0 bases removed from V and 7 bases from J, the gap between germline ends came to 9 bases. Germline CDR1 is LGHNA and CDR2 is YSLEER. This CDR3 has 13 amino acids. CDR3 sequence (DNA): TGCGCCAGCAGCCAAGACCAGGAAAGGACCCAGTACTTC. Protein product: CASSQDQERTQYF.

The chain uses TRBV30 and TRBJ1-5; 7 bases match TRBD1. This CDR3 is 13 amino acids long. With V trimmed by 0 bases and J by 9 bases, 5 bases remained unmatched. Looked up from germline, CDR1 is GTSNPN and CDR2 is SVGIG (reference sequence). Here the CDR3 DNA reads TGTGCCTGGAGTGTACAGGGGATGGGGCCCCAGCATTTT. It is translated as CAWSVQGMGPQHF.